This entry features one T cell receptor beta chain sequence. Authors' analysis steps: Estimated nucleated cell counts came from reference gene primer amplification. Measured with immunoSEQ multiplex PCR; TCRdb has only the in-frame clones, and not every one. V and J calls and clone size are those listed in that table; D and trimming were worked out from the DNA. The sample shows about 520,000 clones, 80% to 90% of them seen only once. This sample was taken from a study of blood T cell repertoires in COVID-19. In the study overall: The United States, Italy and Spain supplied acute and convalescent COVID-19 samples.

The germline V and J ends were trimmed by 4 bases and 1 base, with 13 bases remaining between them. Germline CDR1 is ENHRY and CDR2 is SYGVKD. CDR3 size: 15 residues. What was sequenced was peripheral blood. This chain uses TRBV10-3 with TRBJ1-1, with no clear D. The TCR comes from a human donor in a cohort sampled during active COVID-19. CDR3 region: CAISALNQENTEAFF. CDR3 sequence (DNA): TGTGCCATCAGTGCCCTAAATCAAGAGAACACTGAAGCTTTCTTT.